The 10 T cell receptor beta chains listed next were all sequenced from one sample in a study of human T cells and chemical hapten exposure. Stated time point: patch test 1, 2 weeks after DPC sensitization. The treatment denotes: therapeutic diphenylcyclopropenone sensitization with weekly scalp DPC. One entry per CDR3 protein, called by TCRdb with MiXCR from the RACE reads. The sample comprises under 85,000 distinct CDR3 sequences, around 10% of which are singletons, and under 1.5% rests with the top ten. Source: whole blood, taken in connection with sensitization to the hapten diphenylcyclopropenone (DPC). The source of these receptors is a woman in her fifties or sixties with alopecia areata. Some clones in this sample may be carry-over from other donors' samples.

This sequence joins TRBV5-4 and TRBJ2-7; either TRBD1 or TRBD2 may supply D (5 bases each). Germline V CDR1 and CDR2: SGHNT, YYREEE (reference sequence). This CDR3 is built from 15 residues. The V end lost 3 bases, the J end lost 2 bases, and 15 bases lay between the germline ends. CDR3 residues: CASSSAGTKTYEQYF. As DNA, the CDR3 is TGTGCCAGCAGCTCCGCCGGGACGAAGACCTACGAGCAGTACTTC.

This clonotype has ten or more counts. CDR3 amino acids: CASSAIQEEYGYTF. CDR3 sequence (DNA): TGTGCCAGCTCTGCGATCCAGGAGGAGTATGGCTACACCTTC. The chain employs TRBV18 and TRBJ1-2; D gene ambiguous. Germline values: CDR1 KGHSH, CDR2 LQKENI. The CDR3 consists of 14 residues. Between the trimmed V and J ends, which lost 6 bases and 5 bases, there was a span of 16 bases.

CDR3 DNA sequence: TGTGCCAGCAGCCCCGGACAGGCAACTAATGAAAAACTGTTTTTT. Encoded protein: CASSPGQATNEKLFF. The J gene is TRBJ1-4, the V gene TRBV7-2; 7 nucleotides line up with TRBD1. V lost 5 bases to trimming and J lost 0 bases; unmatched junction nucleotides: 3. The CDR3 totals 15 residues. Germline V gene lookup returns CDR1 SGHTA and CDR2 FQGNSA.

This clonotype was counted only a few times. J is TRBJ1-5 and V is TRBV4-2, with D perhaps TRBD1 (5 bases). The CDR3 consists of 13 residues. With 0 bases removed from V and 9 bases from J, the gap between germline ends came to 9 bases. Germline-derived CDR1 and CDR2 are LGHNA and YNFKEQ. The CDR3 DNA reads as TGTGCCAGCAGCCAAGATTTCGGGGGGCCCCAGCATTTT. This translates into CASSQDFGGPQHF.

This chain joins TRBV6-5 and TRBJ2-2, with 9 bases lining up with TRBD1. The CDR3 covers 16 residues. After removal of 2 bases from V and 2 bases from J, the junction contained 3 bases not matched to a gene. Looked up from germline, CDR1 is MNHEY and CDR2 is SVGAGI. For the CDR3, the DNA is TGTGCCAGCAGTTACGACAGGGGGTTAAACACCGGGGAGCTGTTTTTT. Translated: CASSYDRGLNTGELFF.

This clonotype came up many times. The CDR3 is CASSQDLGSGIPYEQYF. The CDR3 nucleotides are TGTGCCAGCAGCCAAGATCTTGGTAGCGGGATCCCGTACGAGCAGTACTTC. This rearrangement joins TRBV14 to TRBJ2-7; TRBD2 matches 8 bases. This CDR3 has 17 residues. Germline values: CDR1 SGHDN, CDR2 FVKESK. The trim removed 0 bases at V and 4 bases at J, leaving 11 bases unmatched.

V usage is TRBV6-4 and J usage is TRBJ2-1; D remains unclear. CDR3 size: 16 residues. Deletions cut 0 bases from V and 0 bases from J, with 9 bases between. Germline CDR1 is MRHNA and CDR2 is SNTAGT. The CDR3 bases are TGTGCCAGCAGTGACTCCCGGTCTAGCTCCTACAATGAGCAGTTCTTC. As protein: CASSDSRSSSYNEQFF.

The chain combines TRBV28 with TRBJ2-7, with D possibly TRBD2 on 6 matching bases. Germline values: CDR1 MDHEN, CDR2 SYDVKM. Trimming removed 5 bases from V and 5 bases from J, with 25 bases in between. CDR3 size: 17 residues. CDR3 DNA sequence: TGTGCCAGCAGTCTTAGATCGCTCGCTAGCGTGCCACACGAGCAGTACTTC. The encoded protein is CASSLRSLASVPHEQYF.

This clonotype was seen a few times. This chain connects TRBV7-2 to TRBJ2-1; D gene ambiguous. Germline V lookup: CDR1 SGHTA, CDR2 FQGNSA. V was trimmed by 5 bases and J by 0 bases, leaving 5 bases between them. This CDR3 spans 13 amino acids. The CDR3 coding sequence is TGTGCCAGCAGCCTACGCTCCTACAATGAGCAGTTCTTC. It is translated as CASSLRSYNEQFF.

J is TRBJ2-2 and V is TRBV10-1; 8 nucleotides align to TRBD2. Germline V gene data show CDR1 as WNHNN and CDR2 as SYGVQD (reference sequence). J was trimmed by 5 bases and V by 3 bases; bases with no gene match: 2. CDR3 length: 14 amino acids. This chain's CDR3 is CASSEAGATGELFF. The CDR3 DNA reads as TGCGCCAGCAGTGAAGCGGGAGCTACCGGGGAGCTGTTTTTT.